This TCR beta chain was found in a study of blood T cell repertoires in COVID-19. Overall study context: The United States, Italy and Spain were the sources of the acute and convalescent COVID-19 samples.

Those who participated ranged in age from about 18 to 95 years and resided in 20 to 30 US areas. What the recovered Cohort 3 donors had was two negative PCRs, clearance, or symptom resolution. Original handling: Amplifying reference gene primers gave estimates of nucleated cell counts. TCRdb's table, derived via immunoSEQ multiplex PCR, lists solely in-frame clones and lacks some. That table is the source of V, J and clone size, and D and trimming were worked out from the DNA. The data contain approximately 440,000 clones, roughly 88% of them singletons. CDR3 length: 13 residues. Trimming removed 7 bases from V and 5 bases from J, with 15 bases in between. In germline, CDR1 is SNHLY, CDR2 FYNNEI.

This sequence originates from a man aged 18-30 years who had recovered from COVID-19. The V call is TRBV2, the J call TRBJ2-7, with a possible D match to TRBD2 (5 bases). The sequenced sample was PBMCs or T cells enriched from blood (not recorded which). This chain's CDR3 is CASNRGGVNEQYF. The CDR3 nucleotides read TGTGCCAGCAACCGGGGTGGGGTAAACGAGCAGTACTTC.